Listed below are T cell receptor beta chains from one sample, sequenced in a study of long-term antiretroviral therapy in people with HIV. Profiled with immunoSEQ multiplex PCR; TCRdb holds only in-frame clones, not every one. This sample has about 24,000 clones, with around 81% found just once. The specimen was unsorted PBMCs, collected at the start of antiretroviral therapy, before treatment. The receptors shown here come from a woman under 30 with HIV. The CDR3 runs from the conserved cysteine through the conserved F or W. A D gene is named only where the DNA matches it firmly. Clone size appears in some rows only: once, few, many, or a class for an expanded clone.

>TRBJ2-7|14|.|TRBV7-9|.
TGTGCCAGCAGCTCCCCTGGCAGGGTGGGCGAGCAGTACTTC
CASSSPGRVGEQYF
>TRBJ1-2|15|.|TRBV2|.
TGTGCCAGCAGTGAAGCGCCTTTGGGCAGTTCGGGCTACACCTTC
CASSEAPLGSSGYTF
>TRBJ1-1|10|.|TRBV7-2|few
TGTGCCAACGGTAACACTGAAGCTTTCTTT
CANGNTEAFF
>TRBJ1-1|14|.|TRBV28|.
TGTGCCAGCAGGGAGCCTCGACGGGACACTGAAGCTTTCTTT
CASREPRRDTEAFF
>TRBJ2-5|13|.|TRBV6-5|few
TGTGCCAGCAGTTACTCGGGTATAGAGACCCAGTACTTC
CASSYSGIETQYF
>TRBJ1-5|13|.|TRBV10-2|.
TGCGCCAGCAGTGAGTCAGGGTATCAGCCCCAGCATTTT
CASSESGYQPQHF
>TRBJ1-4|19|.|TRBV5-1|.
TGCGCCAGCAGCCCCCTACCCGGGTCGCTGGTCGTAACTAATGAAAAACTGTTTTTT
CASSPLPGSLVVTNEKLFF
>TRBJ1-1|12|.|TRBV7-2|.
TGTGCCAGCAGCTCACAGGGCACTGAAGCTTTCTTT
CASSSQGTEAFF
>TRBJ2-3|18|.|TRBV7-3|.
TGTGCCAGCAGCCCTACAGGGCCTAGCGGCACTAGCACAGATACGCAGTATTTT
CASSPTGPSGTSTDTQYF
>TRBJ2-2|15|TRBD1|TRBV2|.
TGTGCCAGCAGAGCTGTGGACAGGAAGACCGGGGAGCTGTTTTTT
CASRAVDRKTGELFF
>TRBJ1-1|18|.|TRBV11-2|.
TGTGCCAGCAGCACGCCGCCGGGACACGACCCCCTGAACACTGAAGCTTTCTTT
CASSTPPGHDPLNTEAFF
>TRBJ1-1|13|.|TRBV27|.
TGTGCCAGCAGTTTATCGGTATCCGGCGGGGCTTTCTTT
CASSLSVSGGAFF
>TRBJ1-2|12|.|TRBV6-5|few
TGTGCCAGCAAGGACGGCGCCTTAGACTACACCTTC
CASKDGALDYTF
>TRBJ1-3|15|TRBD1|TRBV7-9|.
TGTGCCAGCAGCGGGGACAGGGGCTCTGGAAACACCATATATTTT
CASSGDRGSGNTIYF
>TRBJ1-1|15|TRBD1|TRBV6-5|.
TGTGCCAGCAGAATGACAGGGGGCAGGAACACTGAAGCTTTCTTT
CASRMTGGRNTEAFF
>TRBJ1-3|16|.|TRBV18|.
TGTGCCAGCTCACCCCTGTGGAGGGAAACTGGAAACACCATATATTTT
CASSPLWRETGNTIYF
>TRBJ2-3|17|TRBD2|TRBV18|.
TGTGCCAGCTCACCACCTGGACTAGCGGGAGAGTGGGATACGCAGTATTTT
CASSPPGLAGEWDTQYF
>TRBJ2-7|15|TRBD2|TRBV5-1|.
TGCGCCAGCAGCTGGAAACTAGCGGGAGTAAAAGAGCAGTACTTC
CASSWKLAGVKEQYF
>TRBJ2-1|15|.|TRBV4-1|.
TGCGCCAGCAGCCAATTTAGAAACAAGTGGGATGAGCAGTTCTTC
CASSQFRNKWDEQFF
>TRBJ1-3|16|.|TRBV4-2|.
TGTGCCAGCAGCCCCTCCACCCGACAGAAAGGAAACACCATATATTTT
CASSPSTRQKGNTIYF
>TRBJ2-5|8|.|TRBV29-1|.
TGCAGGGGAGAGACCCAGTACTTC
CRGETQYF
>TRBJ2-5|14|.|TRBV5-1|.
TGCGCCAGCAGCTTGGCCTCCGGGCGAGAGACCCAGTACTTC
CASSLASGRETQYF
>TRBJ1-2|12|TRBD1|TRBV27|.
TGTGCCAGTACAGGGGGGGGCTATGGCTACACCTTC
CASTGGGYGYTF
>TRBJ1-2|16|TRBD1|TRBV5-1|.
TGCGCCAGCAGCCCCCGTGAACAGGGGGCAGGCTATGGCTACACCTTC
CASSPREQGAGYGYTF
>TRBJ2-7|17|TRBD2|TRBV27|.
TGTGCCAGCACCAAAACGGGAGGCTACGGGGGTATAAACGAGCAGTACTTC
CASTKTGGYGGINEQYF
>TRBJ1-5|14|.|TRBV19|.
TGTGCCAGTAGTGGGGACCTTAGCAATCAGCCCCAGCATTTT
CASSGDLSNQPQHF
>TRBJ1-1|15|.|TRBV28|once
TGTGCCAGCAGTTTATTGGGGACCCGGAGCACTGAAGCTTTCTTT
CASSLLGTRSTEAFF
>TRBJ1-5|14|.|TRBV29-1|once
TGCAGCGCTCTTACGGAGGGGAGCAATCAGCCCCAGCATTTT
CSALTEGSNQPQHF
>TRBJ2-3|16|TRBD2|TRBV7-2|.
TGTGCCAGCAGCCCGAATAGCGGGAGCAACACAGATACGCAGTATTTT
CASSPNSGSNTDTQYF
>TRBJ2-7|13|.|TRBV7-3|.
TGTGCCAGCAGCTTACCCCCCGGGAACGAGCAGTACTTC
CASSLPPGNEQYF
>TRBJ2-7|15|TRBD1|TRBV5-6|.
TGTGCCAGCAGCTCAACCGGGACAGGGAAGTACGAGCAGTACTTC
CASSSTGTGKYEQYF
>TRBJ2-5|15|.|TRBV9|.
TGTGCCAGCAGCGTAGTGGGAGGAAGAGGAGAGACCCAGTACTTC
CASSVVGGRGETQYF
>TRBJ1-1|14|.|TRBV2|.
TGTGCCAGCCAAGCCACCGCGGGGAACACTGAAGCTTTCTTT
CASQATAGNTEAFF
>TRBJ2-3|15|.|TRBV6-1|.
TGTGCCAGCAGGAAAATGGTGGCCATCGGAGATACGCAGTATTTT
CASRKMVAIGDTQYF
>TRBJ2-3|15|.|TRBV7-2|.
TGTGCCAGCAGAAAGATGAAAACACCCACAGATACGCAGTATTTT
CASRKMKTPTDTQYF
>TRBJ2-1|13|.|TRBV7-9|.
TGTGCCAGCAGCTTGCTTGCCTACAATGAGCAGTTCTTC
CASSLLAYNEQFF
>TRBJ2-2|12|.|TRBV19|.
TGTGCCAGTAGTCTCCAGACCGGGGAGCTGTTTTTT
CASSLQTGELFF
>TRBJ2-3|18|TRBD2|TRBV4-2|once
TGTGCCAGCAGCCAAGATAGACGCGGGGGAGACCTCAAGGATACGCAGTATTTT
CASSQDRRGGDLKDTQYF
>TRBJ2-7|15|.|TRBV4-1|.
TGCGCCAGCAGCCAATGGGAACGGAACATCTACGAGCAGTACTTC
CASSQWERNIYEQYF
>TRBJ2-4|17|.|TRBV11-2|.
TGTGCCAGCAGCTTTCGAGGCCACCCTATAGCCAAAAACATTCAGTACTTC
CASSFRGHPIAKNIQYF
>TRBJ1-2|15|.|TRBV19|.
TGTGCCAGTAGTATAGATCACACAGGGCGGAATGGCTACACCTTC
CASSIDHTGRNGYTF
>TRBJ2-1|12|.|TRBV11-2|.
TGTGCCAGCAGCCCAAAAGGCCTTAGCTTGTTCTTC
CASSPKGLSLFF
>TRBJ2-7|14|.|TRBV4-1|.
TGCGCCAGCAGCCTCGGGACCCCCTCTTACGAGCAGTACTTC
CASSLGTPSYEQYF
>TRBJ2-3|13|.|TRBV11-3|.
TGTGCCAGCAGCTTAGCGGGAGACGATACGCAGTATTTT
CASSLAGDDTQYF
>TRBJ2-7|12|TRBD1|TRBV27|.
TGTGCCAGCAGTCGGGACAGCTACGAGCAGTACTTC
CASSRDSYEQYF
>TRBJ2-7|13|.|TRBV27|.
TGTGCCAGCAGTTTTCAGGGCTCCTACGAGCAGTACTTC
CASSFQGSYEQYF
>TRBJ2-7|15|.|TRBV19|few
TGTGCCAGTAGTACCCTTCGGCAGGGCACCTACGAGCAGTACTTC
CASSTLRQGTYEQYF
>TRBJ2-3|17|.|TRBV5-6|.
TGTGCCAGCAGCTTGGTAAGGGACTCCTTTAGCACAGATACGCAGTATTTT
CASSLVRDSFSTDTQYF
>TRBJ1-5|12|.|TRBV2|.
TGTGCCAGCAGACCTCTAGATCAGCCCCAGCATTTT
CASRPLDQPQHF
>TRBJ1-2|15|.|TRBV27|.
TGTGCCAGCAGCTTCCTTTCGGCAGGGGACTATGGCTACACCTTC
CASSFLSAGDYGYTF
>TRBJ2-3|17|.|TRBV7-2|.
.
CASSYNFGPVSTDTQYF
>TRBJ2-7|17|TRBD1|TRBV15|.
TGTGCCACCAGCGCTCGACCTCCGGGACAGGGAAACCACGAGCAGTACTTC
CATSARPPGQGNHEQYF
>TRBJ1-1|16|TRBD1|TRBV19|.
TGTGCCAGTAGTATGAGCAACAGGGGGCCGAACACTGAAGCTTTCTTT
CASSMSNRGPNTEAFF
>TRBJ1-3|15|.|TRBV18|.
TGTGCCAGCTCACTAAACGTGGGCTCTGGAAACACCATATATTTT
CASSLNVGSGNTIYF